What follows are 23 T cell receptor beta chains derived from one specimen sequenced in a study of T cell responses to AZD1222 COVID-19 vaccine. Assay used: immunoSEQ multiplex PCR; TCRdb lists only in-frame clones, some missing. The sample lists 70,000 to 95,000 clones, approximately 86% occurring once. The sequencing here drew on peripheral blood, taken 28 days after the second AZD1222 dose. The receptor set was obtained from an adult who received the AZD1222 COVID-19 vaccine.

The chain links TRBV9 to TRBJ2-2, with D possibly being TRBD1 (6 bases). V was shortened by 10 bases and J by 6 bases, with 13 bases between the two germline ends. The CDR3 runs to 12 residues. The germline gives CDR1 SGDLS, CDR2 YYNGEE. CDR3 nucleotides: TGTGCCTGCGCCAGGGGATCCGGGGAGCTGTTTTTT. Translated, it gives CACARGSGELFF.

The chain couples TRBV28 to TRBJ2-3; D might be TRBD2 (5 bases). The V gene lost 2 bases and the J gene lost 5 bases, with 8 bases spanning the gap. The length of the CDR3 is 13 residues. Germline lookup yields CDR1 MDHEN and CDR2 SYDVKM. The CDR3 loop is CASSLRGIDTQYF. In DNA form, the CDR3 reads TGTGCCAGCAGTTTACGGGGAATAGATACGCAGTATTTT.

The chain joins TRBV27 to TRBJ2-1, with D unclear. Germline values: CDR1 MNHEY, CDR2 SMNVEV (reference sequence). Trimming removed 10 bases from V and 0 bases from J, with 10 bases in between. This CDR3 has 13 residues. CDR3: CATSVSSYNEQFF. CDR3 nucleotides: TGTGCCACCTCCGTTAGCTCCTACAATGAGCAGTTCTTC.

The CDR3 coding sequence is TGTGCCATCAGTGAGGTGACGGGACAGAGACATGGCTACACCTTC. Protein sequence: CAISEVTGQRHGYTF. V usage is TRBV10-3 and J usage is TRBJ1-2; TRBD1 matches 7 bases. The CDR3 has 15 residues. Per the germline V gene, CDR1 is ENHRY and CDR2 is SYGVKD. The ends lost 2 bases at V and 6 bases at J; junction bases unmatched: 9.

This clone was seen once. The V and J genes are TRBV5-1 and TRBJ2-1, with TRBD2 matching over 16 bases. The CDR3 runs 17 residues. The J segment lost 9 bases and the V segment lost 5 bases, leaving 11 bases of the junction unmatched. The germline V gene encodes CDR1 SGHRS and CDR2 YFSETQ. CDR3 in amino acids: CASRYTPGLAGGGEQFF. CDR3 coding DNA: TGCGCCAGCAGATATACACCGGGACTAGCGGGAGGGGGTGAGCAGTTCTTC. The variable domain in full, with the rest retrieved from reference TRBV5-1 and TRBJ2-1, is KAGVTQTPRYLIKTRGQQVTLSCSPISGHRSVSWYQQTPGQGLQFLFEYFSETQRNKGNFPGRFSGRQFSNSRSEMNVSTLELGDSALYLCASRYTPGLAGGGEQFFGPGTRLTVL.

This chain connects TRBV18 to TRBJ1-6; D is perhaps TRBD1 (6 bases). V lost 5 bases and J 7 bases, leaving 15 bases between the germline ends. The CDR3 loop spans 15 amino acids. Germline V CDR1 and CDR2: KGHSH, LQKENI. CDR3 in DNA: TGTGCCAGCTCAGGGCTAGGGACAACCAATTCACCCCTCCACTTT. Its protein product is CASSGLGTTNSPLHF.

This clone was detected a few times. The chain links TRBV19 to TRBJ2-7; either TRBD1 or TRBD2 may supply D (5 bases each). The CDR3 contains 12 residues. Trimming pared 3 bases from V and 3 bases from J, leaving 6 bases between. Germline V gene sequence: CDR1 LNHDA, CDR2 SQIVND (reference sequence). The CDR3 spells CASSMRGYEQYF. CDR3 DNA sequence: TGTGCCAGTAGTATGAGGGGCTACGAGCAGTACTTC.

The CDR3 DNA is TGTGCCAGCAGTACTCCGAGGAGGGGTAATGAAAAACTGTTTTTT. This sequence encodes CASSTPRRGNEKLFF. The gene calls are TRBV28 and TRBJ1-4, with D possibly TRBD1 on 5 matching bases. Trimming took off 5 bases at V and 4 bases at J, with 14 bases between the two ends. This CDR3 region has 15 residues. Germline V CDR1 and CDR2: MDHEN, SYDVKM.

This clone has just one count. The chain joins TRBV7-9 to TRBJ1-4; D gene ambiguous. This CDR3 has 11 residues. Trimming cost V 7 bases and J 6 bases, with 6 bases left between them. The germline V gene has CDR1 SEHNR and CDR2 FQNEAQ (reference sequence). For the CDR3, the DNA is TGTGCCAGCACCCCCGATGAAAAACTGTTTTTT. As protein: CASTPDEKLFF.

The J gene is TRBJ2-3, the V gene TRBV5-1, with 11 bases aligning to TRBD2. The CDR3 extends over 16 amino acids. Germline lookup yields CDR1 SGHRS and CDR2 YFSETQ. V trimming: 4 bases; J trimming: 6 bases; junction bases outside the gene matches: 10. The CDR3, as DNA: TGCGCCAGCAGCCTTCATAGCGGGAGGGCCCCCGATACGCAGTATTTT. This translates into CASSLHSGRAPDTQYF.

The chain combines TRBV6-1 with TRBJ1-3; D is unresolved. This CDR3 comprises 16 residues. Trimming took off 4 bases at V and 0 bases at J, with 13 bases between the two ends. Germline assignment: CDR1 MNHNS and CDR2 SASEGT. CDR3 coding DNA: TGTGCCAGCAGTGGCTTTCTGGCAACCTCTGGAAACACCATATATTTT. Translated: CASSGFLATSGNTIYF.

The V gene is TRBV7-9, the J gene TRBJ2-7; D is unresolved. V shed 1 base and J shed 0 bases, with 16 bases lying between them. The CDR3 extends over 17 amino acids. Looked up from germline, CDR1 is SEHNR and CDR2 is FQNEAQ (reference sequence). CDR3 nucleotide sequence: TGTGCCAGCAGCTTAGGTTCCCGTGTGCAGCTCTCCTACGAGCAGTACTTC. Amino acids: CASSLGSRVQLSYEQYF.

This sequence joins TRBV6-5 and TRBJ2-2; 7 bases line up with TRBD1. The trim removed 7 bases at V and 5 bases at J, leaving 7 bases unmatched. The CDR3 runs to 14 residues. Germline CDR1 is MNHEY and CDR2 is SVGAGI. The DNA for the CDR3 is TGTGCCAGCACCTACAGGGGCTCTACCGGGGAGCTGTTTTTT. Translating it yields CASTYRGSTGELFF.

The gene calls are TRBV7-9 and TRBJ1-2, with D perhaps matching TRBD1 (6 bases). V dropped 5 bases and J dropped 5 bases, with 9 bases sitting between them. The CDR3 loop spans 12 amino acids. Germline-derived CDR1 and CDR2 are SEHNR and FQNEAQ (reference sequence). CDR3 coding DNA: TGTGCCAGCAGCAAAGGACAGTATGGCTACACCTTC. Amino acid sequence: CASSKGQYGYTF. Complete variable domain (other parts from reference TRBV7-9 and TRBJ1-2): DTGVSQNPRHKITKRGQNVTFRCDPISEHNRLYWYRQTLGQGPEFLTYFQNEAQLEKSRLLSDRFSAERPKGSFSTLEIQRTEQGDSAMYLCASSKGQYGYTFGSGTRLTVV.

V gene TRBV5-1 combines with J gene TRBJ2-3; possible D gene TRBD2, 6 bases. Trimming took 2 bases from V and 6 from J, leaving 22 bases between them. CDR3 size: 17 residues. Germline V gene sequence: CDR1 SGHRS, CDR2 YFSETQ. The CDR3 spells CASSLGPGLLPGDTQYF. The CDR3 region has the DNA TGCGCCAGCAGCTTAGGGCCGGGACTGCTACCGGGGGATACGCAGTATTTT. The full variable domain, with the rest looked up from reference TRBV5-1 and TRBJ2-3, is KAGVTQTPRYLIKTRGQQVTLSCSPISGHRSVSWYQQTPGQGLQFLFEYFSETQRNKGNFPGRFSGRQFSNSRSEMNVSTLELGDSALYLCASSLGPGLLPGDTQYFGPGTRLTVL.

The CDR3 nucleotides read TGTGCCAGCAGACGGGGGGACTATGGCTACACCTTC. Residues: CASRRGDYGYTF. The V call is TRBV6-5, the J call TRBJ1-2, with TRBD1 as a possible D gene (5 bases). This CDR3 region has 12 residues. Looked up from germline, CDR1 is MNHEY and CDR2 is SVGAGI. Trimming removed 6 bases from V and 3 bases from J, with 8 bases in between.

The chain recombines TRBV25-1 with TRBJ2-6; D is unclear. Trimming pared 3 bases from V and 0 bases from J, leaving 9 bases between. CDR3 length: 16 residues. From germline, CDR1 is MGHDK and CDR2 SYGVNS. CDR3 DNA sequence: TGTGCCAGCAGTGATGCCCGTCTCTCTGGGGCCAACGTCCTGACTTTC. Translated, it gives CASSDARLSGANVLTF.

The CDR3 sequence is CASSFSNPYEQYF. In DNA, the CDR3 is TGTGCCAGCAGCTTTAGTAACCCTTACGAGCAGTACTTC. The chain couples TRBV7-2 to TRBJ2-7; no clear D. Germline CDR1 SGHTA, CDR2 FQGNSA. The V gene lost 3 bases and the J gene lost 4 bases, with 10 bases spanning the gap. CDR3 length: 13 residues.

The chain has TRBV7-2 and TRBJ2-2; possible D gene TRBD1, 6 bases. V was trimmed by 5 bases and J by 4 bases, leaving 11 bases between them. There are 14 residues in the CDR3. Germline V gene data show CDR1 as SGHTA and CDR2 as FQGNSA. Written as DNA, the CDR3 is TGTGCCAGCAGCCAAAGACAGGTCACCGGGGAGCTGTTTTTT. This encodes CASSQRQVTGELFF.

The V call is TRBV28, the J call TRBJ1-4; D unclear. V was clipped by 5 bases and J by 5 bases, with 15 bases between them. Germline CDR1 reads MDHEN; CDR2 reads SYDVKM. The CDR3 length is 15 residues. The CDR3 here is CASSLQALVNEKLFF. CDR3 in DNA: TGTGCCAGCAGTCTCCAAGCTCTAGTCAATGAAAAACTGTTTTTT.

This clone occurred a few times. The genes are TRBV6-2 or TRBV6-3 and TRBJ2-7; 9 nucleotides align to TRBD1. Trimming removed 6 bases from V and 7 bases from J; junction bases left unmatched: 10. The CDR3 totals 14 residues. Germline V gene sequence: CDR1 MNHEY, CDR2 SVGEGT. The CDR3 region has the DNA TGTGCCAGCAGATACCGGACAGGGGTGAGTGAGCAGTACTTC. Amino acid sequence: CASRYRTGVSEQYF.

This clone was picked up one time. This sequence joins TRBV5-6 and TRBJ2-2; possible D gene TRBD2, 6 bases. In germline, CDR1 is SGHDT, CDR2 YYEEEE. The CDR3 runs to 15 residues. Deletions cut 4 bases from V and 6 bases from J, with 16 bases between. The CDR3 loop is CASSGGTGIAGELFF. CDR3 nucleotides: TGTGCCAGCAGCGGGGGGACGGGGATCGCCGGGGAGCTGTTTTTT.

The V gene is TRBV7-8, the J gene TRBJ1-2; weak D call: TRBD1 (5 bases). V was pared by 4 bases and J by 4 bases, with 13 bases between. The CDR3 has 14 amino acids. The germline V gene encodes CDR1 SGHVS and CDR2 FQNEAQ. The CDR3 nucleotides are TGTGCCAGCAGCTCTGTCGGGGCGGCCTATGGCTACACCTTC. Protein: CASSSVGAAYGYTF.